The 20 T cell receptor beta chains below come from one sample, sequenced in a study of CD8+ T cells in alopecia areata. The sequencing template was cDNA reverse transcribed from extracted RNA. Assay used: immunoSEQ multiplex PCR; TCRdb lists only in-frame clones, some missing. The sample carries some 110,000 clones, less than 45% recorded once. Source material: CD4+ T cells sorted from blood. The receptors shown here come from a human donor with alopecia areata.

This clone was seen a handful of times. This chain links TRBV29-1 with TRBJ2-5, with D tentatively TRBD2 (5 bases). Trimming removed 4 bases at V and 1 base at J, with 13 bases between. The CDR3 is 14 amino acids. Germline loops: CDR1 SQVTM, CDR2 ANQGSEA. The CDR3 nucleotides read TGCAGCGTTGCTCGGCGGGTGAGCCAAGAGACCCAGTACTTC. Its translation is CSVARRVSQETQYF.

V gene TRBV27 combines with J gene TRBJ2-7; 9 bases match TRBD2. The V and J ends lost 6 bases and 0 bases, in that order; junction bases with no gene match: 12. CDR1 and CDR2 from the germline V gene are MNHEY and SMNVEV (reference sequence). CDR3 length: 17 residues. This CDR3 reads CASRSSGLAGSSYEQYF. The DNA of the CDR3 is TGTGCCAGCAGGTCGTCTGGGCTAGCGGGGAGCTCCTACGAGCAGTACTTC.

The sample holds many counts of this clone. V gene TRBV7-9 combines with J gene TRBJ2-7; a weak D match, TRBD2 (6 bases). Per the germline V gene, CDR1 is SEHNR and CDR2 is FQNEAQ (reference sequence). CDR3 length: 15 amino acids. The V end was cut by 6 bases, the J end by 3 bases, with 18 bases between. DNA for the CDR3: TGTGCCAGCAGTCCCACTTCAGGGACTCACTACGAGCAGTACTTC. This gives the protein CASSPTSGTHYEQYF.

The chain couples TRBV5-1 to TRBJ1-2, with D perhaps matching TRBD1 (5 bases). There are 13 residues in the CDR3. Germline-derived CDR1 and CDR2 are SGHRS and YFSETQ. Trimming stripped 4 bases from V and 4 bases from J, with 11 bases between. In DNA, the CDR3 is TGCGCCAGCAGCCCGGGCGGGGGCTATGGCTACACCTTC. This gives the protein CASSPGGGYGYTF.

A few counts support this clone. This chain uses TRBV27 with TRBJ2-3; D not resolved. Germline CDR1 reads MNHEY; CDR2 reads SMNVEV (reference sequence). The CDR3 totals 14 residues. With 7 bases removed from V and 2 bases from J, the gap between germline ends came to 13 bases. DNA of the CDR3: TGTGCCAGCACCCAGACCCTCTCCACAGATACGCAGTATTTT. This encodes CASTQTLSTDTQYF.

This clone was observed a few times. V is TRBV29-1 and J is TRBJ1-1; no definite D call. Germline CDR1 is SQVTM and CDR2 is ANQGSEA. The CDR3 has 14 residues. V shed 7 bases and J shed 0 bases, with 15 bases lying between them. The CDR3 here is CSAGLKLLNTEAFF. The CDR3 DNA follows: TGCAGCGCCGGATTGAAGTTACTGAACACTGAAGCTTTCTTT.

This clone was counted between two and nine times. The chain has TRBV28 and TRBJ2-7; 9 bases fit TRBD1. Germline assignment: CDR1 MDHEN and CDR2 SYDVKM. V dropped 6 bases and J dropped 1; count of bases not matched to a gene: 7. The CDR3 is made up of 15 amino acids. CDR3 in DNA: TGTGCCAGCAGGCAGACGACAGGGGGATCCTACGAGCAGTACTTC. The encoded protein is CASRQTTGGSYEQYF.

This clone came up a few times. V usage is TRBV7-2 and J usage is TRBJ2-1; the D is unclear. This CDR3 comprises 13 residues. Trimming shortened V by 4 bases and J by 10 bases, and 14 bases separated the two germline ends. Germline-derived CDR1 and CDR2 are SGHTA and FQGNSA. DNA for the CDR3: TGTGCCAGCAGCTACTTAGACGTTGCCGAGCAGTTCTTC. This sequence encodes CASSYLDVAEQFF.

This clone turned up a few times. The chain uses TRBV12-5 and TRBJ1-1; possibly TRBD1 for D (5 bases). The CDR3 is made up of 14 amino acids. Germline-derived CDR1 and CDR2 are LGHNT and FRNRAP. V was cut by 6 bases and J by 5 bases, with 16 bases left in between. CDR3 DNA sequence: TGTGCTAGTGGGCACCCCCAGGGAAGGACTGAAGCTTTCTTT. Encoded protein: CASGHPQGRTEAFF.

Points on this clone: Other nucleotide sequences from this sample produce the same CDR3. The CDR3 nucleotides are TGCGCCAGCAGCCAGGGAGTTCGAGAGACCCAGTACTTC. Translation gives CASSQGVRETQYF. The V call is TRBV4-1, the J call TRBJ2-5; TRBD2 might be the D (5 bases). Germline CDR1 MGHRA, CDR2 YSYEKL. CDR3 length equals 13 residues. V lost 3 bases and J 4 bases, leaving 9 bases between the germline ends.

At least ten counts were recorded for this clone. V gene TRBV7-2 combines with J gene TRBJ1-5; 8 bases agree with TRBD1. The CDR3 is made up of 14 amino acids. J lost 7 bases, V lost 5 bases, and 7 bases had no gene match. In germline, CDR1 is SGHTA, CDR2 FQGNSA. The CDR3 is CASSPDRGPQPQHF. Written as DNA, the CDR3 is TGTGCCAGCAGCCCCGACAGGGGCCCGCAGCCCCAGCATTTT.

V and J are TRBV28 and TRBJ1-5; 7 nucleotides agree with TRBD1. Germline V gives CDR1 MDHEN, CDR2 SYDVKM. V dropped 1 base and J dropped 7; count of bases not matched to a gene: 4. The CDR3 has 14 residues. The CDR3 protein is CASSLFAGGQPQHF. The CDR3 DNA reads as TGTGCCAGCAGTTTATTTGCAGGGGGGCAGCCCCAGCATTTT.

The CDR3 nucleotides read TGTGCCAGCAGTGAAGAATCCACTGGGGCCAACGTCCTGACTTTC. Its translation is CASSEESTGANVLTF. The chain combines TRBV2 with TRBJ2-6; D is undetermined. The CDR3 extends over 15 amino acids. Deletions cut 1 base from V and 2 bases from J, with 6 bases between. Germline-derived CDR1 and CDR2 are SNHLY and FYNNEI.

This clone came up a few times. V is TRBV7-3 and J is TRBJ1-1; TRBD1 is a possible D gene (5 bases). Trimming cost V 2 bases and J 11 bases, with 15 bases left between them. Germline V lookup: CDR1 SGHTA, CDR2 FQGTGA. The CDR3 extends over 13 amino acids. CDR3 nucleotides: TGTGCCAGCAGCTTAGAACGGGAGGGGAAGGCTTTCTTT. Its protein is CASSLEREGKAFF.

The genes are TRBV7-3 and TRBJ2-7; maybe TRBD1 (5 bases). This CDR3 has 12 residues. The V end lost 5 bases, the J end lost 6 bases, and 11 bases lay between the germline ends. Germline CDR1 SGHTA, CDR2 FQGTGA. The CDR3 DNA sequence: TGTGCCAGCAGCATGCAGGGTTCCGAGCAGTACTTC. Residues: CASSMQGSEQYF.

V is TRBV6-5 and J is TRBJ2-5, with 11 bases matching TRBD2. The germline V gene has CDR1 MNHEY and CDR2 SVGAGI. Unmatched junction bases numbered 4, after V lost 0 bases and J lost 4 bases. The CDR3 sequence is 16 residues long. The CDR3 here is CASSYSTGTSGETQYF. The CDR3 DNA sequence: TGTGCCAGCAGTTACTCAACGGGGACTAGCGGAGAGACCCAGTACTTC.

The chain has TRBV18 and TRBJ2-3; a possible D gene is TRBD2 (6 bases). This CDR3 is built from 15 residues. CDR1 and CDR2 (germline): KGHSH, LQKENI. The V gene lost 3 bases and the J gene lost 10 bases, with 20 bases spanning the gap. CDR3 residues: CASSPPGRREGSQYF. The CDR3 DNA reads TGTGCCAGCTCACCCCCGGGACGGAGGGAAGGCTCGCAGTATTTT.

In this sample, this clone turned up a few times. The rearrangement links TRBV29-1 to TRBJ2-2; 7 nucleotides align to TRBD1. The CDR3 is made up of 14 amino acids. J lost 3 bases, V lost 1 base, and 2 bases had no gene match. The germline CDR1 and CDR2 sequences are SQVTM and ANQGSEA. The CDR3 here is CSVEGQGDTGELFF. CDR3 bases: TGCAGCGTTGAAGGACAGGGCGACACCGGGGAGCTGTTTTTT.

CDR3 residues: CASSNDHRGNTEAFF. CDR3 DNA: TGTGCCAGCAGCAACGATCACAGGGGTAACACTGAAGCTTTCTTT. The chain combines TRBV27 with TRBJ1-1; the match to TRBD1 covers 7 bases. Germline CDR1 and CDR2: MNHEY and SMNVEV (reference sequence). Unmatched junction bases numbered 9, after V lost 6 bases and J lost 2 bases. The CDR3 is 15 residues long.

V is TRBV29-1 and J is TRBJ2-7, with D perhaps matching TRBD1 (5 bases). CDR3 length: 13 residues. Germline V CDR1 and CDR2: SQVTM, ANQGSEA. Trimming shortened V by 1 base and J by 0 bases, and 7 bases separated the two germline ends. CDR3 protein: CSVEVDTSYEQYF. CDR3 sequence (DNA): TGCAGCGTTGAAGTGGACACCTCCTACGAGCAGTACTTC.